This T cell receptor (beta chain) derives from a study of blood T cell repertoires in COVID-19. Produced via immunoSEQ multiplex PCR; TCRdb's table is partial and in-frame only. This table holds about 350,000 clones, about 90% found once. V shed 5 bases, J shed 1 base, and the junction held 4 bases outside the gene matches. CDR1 is SGHAT, CDR2 FQNNGV, per germline. The CDR3 runs to 14 residues. The chain joins TRBV11-2 to TRBJ2-7; 8 bases fit TRBD2. This sequence originates from a woman aged 25-40 years who had been exposed to COVID-19. Source material: PBMCs or T cells enriched from blood (not recorded which). The CDR3 coding sequence is TGTGCCAGCAGCCCACTAGCGGAATCCTACGAGCAGTACTTC. Its translation: CASSPLAESYEQYF.